The 3 T cell receptor beta chains in this list originate from one sample, sequenced in a study of blood T cell repertoires in COVID-19. Repertoires were generated with immunoSEQ multiplex PCR, while TCRdb's copy carries only in-frame clones and drops some. Here the sample spans roughly 100,000 clones, approximately 80% being singletons. Specimen: peripheral blood. The receptors originated from a woman of 80 years or more with active or convalescent COVID-19.

The rearrangement uses TRBV28 and TRBJ1-5; a possible D gene is TRBD1 (5 bases). This CDR3 region has 16 residues. V was pared by 4 bases and J by 3 bases, with 16 bases between. The germline gives CDR1 MDHEN, CDR2 SYDVKM. CDR3 coding DNA: TGTGCCAGCAGTTCCCCCTCCGGCAGGGACAATCAGCCCCAGCATTTT. It translates to CASSSPSGRDNQPQHF.

The rearrangement links TRBV30 to TRBJ1-4; TRBD1 matches 7 bases. This CDR3 spans 13 amino acids. The germline gives CDR1 GTSNPN, CDR2 SVGIG (reference sequence). With V trimmed by 4 bases and J by 5 bases, 4 bases remained unmatched. The CDR3 region has the DNA TGTGCCTGGAACCCGGGACAGAATGAAAAACTGTTTTTT. Protein sequence: CAWNPGQNEKLFF.

This chain uses TRBV28 with TRBJ2-7, with 8 bases aligning to TRBD1. The junction had 7 bases not matched to a gene; V was cut back by 4 bases and J by 2 bases. The germline CDR1 and CDR2 sequences are MDHEN and SYDVKM. This CDR3 comprises 15 residues. CDR3: CASSSPGQGAYEQYF. DNA of the CDR3: TGTGCCAGCAGTTCCCCTGGACAGGGCGCCTACGAGCAGTACTTC. Supplemented by reference TRBV28 and TRBJ2-7, the full variable domain reads DVKVTQSSRYLVKRTGEKVFLECVQDMDHENMFWYRQDPGLGLRLIYFSYDVKMKEKGDIPEGYSVSREKKERFSLILESASTNQTSMYLCASSSPGQGAYEQYFGPGTRLTVT.